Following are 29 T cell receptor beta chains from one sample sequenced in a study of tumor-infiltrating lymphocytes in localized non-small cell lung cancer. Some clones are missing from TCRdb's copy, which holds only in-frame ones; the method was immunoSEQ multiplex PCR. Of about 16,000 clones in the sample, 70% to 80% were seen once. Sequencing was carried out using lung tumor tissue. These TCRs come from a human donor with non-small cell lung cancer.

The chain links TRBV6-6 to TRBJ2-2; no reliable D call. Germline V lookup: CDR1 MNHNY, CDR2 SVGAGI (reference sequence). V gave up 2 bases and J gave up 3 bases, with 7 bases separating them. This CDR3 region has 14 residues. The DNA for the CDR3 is TGTGCCAGCAGTTACGGCTTCTACACCGGGGAGCTGTTTTTT. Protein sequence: CASSYGFYTGELFF.

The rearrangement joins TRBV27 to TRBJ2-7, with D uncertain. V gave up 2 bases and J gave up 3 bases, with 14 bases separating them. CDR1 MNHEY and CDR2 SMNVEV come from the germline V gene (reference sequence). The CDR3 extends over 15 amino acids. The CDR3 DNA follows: TGTGCCAGCAGTTTACACTCCCCCGCTCTCTACGAGCAGTACTTC. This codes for CASSLHSPALYEQYF.

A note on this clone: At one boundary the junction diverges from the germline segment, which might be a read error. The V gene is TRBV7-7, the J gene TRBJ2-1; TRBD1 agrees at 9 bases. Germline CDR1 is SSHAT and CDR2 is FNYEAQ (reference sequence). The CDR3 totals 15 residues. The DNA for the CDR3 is TGTGCTAGCAGCTCGGGACAGGGTTCCTACAATGAGCAGTTCTTC. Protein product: CASSSGQGSYNEQFF.

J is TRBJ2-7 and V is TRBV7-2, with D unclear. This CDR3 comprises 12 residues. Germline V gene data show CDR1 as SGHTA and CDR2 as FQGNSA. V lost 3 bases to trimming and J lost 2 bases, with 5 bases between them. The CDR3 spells CASSFGPYEQYF. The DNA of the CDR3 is TGTGCCAGCAGCTTCGGACCCTACGAGCAGTACTTC.

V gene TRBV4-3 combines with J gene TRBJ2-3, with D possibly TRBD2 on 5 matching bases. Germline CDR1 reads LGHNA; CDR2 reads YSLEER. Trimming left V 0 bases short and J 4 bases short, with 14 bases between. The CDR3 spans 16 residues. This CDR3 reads CASSQDGSQEADTQYF. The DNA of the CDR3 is TGCGCCAGCAGCCAAGATGGAAGCCAGGAGGCAGATACGCAGTATTTT.

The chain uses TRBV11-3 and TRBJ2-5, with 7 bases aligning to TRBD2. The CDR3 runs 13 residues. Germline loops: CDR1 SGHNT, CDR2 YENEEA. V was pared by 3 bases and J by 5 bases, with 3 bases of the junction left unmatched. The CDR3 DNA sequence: TGTGCCAGCAGCTTTCAGGGAGGGGAGACCCAGTACTTC. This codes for CASSFQGGETQYF.

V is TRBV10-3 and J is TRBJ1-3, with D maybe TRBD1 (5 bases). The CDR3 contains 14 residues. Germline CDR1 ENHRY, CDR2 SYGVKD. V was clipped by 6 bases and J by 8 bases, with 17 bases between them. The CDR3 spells CAIRPGGSVYTIYF. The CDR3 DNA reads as TGTGCCATCAGGCCGGGGGGGAGCGTTTACACCATATATTTT.

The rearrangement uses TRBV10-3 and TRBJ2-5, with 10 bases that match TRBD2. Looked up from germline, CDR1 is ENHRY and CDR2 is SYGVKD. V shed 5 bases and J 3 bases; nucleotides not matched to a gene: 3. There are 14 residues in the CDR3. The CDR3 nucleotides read TGTGCCATCAGTTCCGGACTAGCGGAAGAGACCCAGTACTTC. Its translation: CAISSGLAEETQYF.

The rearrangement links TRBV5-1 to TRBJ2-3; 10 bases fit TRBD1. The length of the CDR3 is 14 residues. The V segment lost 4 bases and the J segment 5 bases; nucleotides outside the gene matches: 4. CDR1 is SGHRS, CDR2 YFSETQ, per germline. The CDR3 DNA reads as TGCGCCAGCAGCCTCGGGACAGGGGTAGATACGCAGTATTTT. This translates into CASSLGTGVDTQYF.

CDR3 sequence reads: CASSPTPTGGDQYF. The CDR3 DNA sequence: TGTGCCAGCTCCCCAACTCCGACAGGGGGTGATCAGTACTTC. The chain employs TRBV18 and TRBJ2-7; TRBD1 aligns across 9 bases. J gave up 10 bases and V 6 bases, and 13 bases lay outside the gene matches. The CDR3 contains 14 residues. CDR1 and CDR2 (germline): KGHSH, LQKENI.

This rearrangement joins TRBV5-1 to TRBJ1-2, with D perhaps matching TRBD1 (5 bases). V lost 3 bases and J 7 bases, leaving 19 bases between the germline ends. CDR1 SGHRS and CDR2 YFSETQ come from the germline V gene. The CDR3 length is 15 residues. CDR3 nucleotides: TGCGCCAGCAGCTCGGGAAGGAGCGGGCAGGGTGGCTACACCTTC. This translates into CASSSGRSGQGGYTF.

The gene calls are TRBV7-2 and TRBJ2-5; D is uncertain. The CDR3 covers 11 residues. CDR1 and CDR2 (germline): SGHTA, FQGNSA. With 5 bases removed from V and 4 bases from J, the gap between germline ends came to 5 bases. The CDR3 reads CASSLTETQYF. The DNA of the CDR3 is TGTGCCAGCAGCCTTACAGAGACCCAGTACTTC.

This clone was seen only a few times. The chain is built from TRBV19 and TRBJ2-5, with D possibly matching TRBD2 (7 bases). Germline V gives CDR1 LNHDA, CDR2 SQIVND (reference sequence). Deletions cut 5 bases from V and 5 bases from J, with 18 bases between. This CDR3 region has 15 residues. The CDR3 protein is CASSGAGRGLETQYF. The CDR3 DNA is TGTGCCAGTAGTGGAGCGGGACGGGGGCTGGAGACCCAGTACTTC.

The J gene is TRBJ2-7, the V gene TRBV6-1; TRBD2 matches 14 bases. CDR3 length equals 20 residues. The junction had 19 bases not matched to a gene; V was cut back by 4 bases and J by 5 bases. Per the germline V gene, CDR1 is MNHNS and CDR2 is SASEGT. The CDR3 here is CASSVYPAGTSGRSLDEQYF. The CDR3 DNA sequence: TGTGCCAGCAGTGTTTACCCCGCCGGGACTAGCGGGAGATCTTTAGACGAGCAGTACTTC.

CDR3: CAWVSWEGDYGYTF. In nucleotides, the CDR3 is TGTGCCTGGGTATCCTGGGAGGGGGACTATGGCTACACCTTC. The chain has TRBV30 and TRBJ1-2; D is perhaps TRBD1 (6 bases). Deletions cut 5 bases from V and 3 bases from J, with 16 bases between. The CDR3 totals 14 residues. The germline V gene encodes CDR1 GTSNPN and CDR2 SVGIG (reference sequence).

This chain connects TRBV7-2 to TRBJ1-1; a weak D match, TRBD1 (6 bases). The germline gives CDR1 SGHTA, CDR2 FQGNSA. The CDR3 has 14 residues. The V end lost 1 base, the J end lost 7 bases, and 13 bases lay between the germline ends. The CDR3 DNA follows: TGTGCCAGCAGCTTAGGACCAGGGGTTGGTGAAGCTTTCTTT. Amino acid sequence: CASSLGPGVGEAFF.

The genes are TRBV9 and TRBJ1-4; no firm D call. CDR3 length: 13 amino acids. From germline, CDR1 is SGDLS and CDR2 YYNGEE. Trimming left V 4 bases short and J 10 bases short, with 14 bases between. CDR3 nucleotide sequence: TGTGCCAGCAGCCCCCCTGAGGCAGGAAAACTGTTTTTT. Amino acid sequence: CASSPPEAGKLFF.

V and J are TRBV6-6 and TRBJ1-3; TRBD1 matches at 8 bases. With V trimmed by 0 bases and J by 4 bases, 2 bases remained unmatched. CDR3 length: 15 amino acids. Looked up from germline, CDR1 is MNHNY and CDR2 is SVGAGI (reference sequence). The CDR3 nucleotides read TGTGCCAGCAGTTACTCCAGGGGGCGAGGAAACACCATATATTTT. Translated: CASSYSRGRGNTIYF.

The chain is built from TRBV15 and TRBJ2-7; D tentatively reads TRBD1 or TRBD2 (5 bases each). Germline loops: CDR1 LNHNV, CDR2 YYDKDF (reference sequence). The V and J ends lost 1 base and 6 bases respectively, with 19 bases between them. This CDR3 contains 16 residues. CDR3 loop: CATSRGTGQGASEQYF. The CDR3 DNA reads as TGTGCCACCAGCAGAGGGACGGGGCAGGGCGCCTCCGAGCAGTACTTC.

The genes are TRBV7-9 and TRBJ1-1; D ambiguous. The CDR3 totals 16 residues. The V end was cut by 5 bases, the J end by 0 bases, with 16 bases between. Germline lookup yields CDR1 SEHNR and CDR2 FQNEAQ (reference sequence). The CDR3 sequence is CASSPTRTAMNTEAFF. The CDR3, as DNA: TGTGCCAGCAGCCCAACCCGCACAGCGATGAACACTGAAGCTTTCTTT.

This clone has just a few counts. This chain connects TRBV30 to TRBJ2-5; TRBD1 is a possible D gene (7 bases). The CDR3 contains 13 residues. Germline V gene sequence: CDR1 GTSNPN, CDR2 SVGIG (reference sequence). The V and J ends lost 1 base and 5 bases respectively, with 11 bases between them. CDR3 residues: CAWSGRGLETQYF. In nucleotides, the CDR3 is TGTGCCTGGAGTGGGAGGGGGCTGGAGACCCAGTACTTC.

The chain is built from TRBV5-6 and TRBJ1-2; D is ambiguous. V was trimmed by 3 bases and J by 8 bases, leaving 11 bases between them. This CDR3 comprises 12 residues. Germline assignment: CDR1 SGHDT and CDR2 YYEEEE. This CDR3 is CASSYEFRGYTF. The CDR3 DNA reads TGTGCCAGCAGCTACGAATTCCGGGGCTACACCTTC.

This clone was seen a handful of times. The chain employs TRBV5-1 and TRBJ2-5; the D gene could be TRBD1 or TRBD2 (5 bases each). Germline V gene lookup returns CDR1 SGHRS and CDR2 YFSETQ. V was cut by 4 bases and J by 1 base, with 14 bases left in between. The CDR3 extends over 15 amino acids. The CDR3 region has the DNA TGCGCCAGCAGCGGTGGGACCGGCCCCCAAGAGACCCAGTACTTC. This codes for CASSGGTGPQETQYF.

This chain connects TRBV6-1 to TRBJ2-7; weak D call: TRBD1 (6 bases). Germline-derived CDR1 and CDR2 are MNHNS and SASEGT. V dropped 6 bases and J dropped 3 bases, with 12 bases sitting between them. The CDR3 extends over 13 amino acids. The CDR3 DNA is TGTGCCAGCAGCCGGGACACCTACTACGAGCAGTACTTC. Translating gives CASSRDTYYEQYF.

Written as DNA, the CDR3 is TGTGCCAGCAGCTTGACAGGGAAAGACCAGCCCCAGCATTTT. Its translation: CASSLTGKDQPQHF. The chain couples TRBV7-9 to TRBJ1-5, with 7 bases that match TRBD1. Per germline, CDR1 SEHNR and CDR2 FQNEAQ (reference sequence). The junction had 6 bases not matched to a gene; V was cut back by 3 bases and J by 7 bases. CDR3 size: 14 residues.

The CDR3 DNA is TGTGCCAGCAGCTTATTGCCCGGGAACAATGAGCAGTTCTTC. This sequence encodes CASSLLPGNNEQFF. This chain connects TRBV7-2 to TRBJ2-1; possible D gene TRBD2, 5 bases. The CDR3 has 14 amino acids. The germline V gene encodes CDR1 SGHTA and CDR2 FQGNSA. Trimming removed 2 bases from V and 5 bases from J, with 10 bases in between.

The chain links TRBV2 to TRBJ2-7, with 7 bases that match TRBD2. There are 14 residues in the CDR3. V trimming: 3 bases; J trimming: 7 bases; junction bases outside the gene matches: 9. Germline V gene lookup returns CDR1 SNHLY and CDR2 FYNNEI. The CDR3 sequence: CASSEIKASGEQYF. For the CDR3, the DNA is TGTGCCAGCAGTGAGATTAAGGCTAGCGGAGAGCAGTACTTC. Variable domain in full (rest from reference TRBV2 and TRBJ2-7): EPEVTQTPSHQVTQMGQEVILRCVPISNHLYFYWYRQILGQKVEFLVSFYNNEISEKSEIFDDQFSVERPDGSNFTLKIRSTKLEDSAMYFCASSEIKASGEQYFGPGTRLTVT.

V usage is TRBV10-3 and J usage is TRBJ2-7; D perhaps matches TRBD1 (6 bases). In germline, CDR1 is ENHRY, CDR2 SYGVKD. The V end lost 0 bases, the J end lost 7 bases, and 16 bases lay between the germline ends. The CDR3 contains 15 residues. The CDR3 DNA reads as TGTGCCATCAGTGAGTCGGGACAACAAGGTCGGGAGCAGTACTTC. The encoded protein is CAISESGQQGREQYF.

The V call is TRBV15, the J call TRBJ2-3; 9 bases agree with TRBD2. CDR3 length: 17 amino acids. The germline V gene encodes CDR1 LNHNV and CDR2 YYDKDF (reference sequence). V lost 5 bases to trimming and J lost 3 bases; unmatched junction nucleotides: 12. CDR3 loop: CATSSEYISGSTDTQYF. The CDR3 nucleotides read TGTGCCACCAGCTCGGAGTATATTAGCGGGAGTACAGATACGCAGTATTTT.